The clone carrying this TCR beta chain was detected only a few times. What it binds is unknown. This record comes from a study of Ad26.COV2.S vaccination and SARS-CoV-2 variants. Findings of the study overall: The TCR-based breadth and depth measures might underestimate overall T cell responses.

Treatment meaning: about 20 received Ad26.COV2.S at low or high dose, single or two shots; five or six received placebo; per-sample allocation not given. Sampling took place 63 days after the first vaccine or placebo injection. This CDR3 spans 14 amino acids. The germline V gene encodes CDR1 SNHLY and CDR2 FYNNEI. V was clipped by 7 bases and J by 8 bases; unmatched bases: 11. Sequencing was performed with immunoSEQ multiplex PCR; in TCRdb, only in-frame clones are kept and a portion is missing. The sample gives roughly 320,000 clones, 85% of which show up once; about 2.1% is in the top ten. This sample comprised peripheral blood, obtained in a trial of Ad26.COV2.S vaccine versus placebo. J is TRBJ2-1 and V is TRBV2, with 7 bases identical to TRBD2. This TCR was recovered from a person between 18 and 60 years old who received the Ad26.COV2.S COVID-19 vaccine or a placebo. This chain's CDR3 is CASTPWGGTDEQFF. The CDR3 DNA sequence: TGTGCCAGCACCCCCTGGGGGGGAACGGATGAGCAGTTCTTC.